This T cell receptor beta chain was identified in a study of shared clonotypes between healthy human individuals. Study observations and caveats: A handful of donors shared approximately 5% of their naive CD4 clonotypes.

Naivety among CD8 cells was defined by CD45RO negativity and positive CCR7 selection, thereby excluding terminally differentiated effector memory CD45RA+ cells. Per the original methods: Filtering of immunoSEQ junctional sequences could not match full-length read filtering. Generated by immunoSEQ multiplex PCR, the TCRdb table keeps only in-frame clones and is missing some. That table gives V, J and clone size, and the DNA gave D and trimming. The sample holds nearly 2 million clones, just under 95% seen once. With regard to this clone: The antigen remains unidentified.

The germline V and J ends were trimmed by 2 bases and 1 base, with 16 bases remaining between them. CDR3 length: 17 amino acids. Germline V gene sequence: CDR1 SEHNR, CDR2 FQNEAQ (reference sequence). This TCR derives from a man aged 18 to 35 in good health. The chain couples TRBV7-9 to TRBJ2-3; D possibly matches TRBD1 or TRBD2 (5 bases each). The sample comprised naive CD8+ T cells sorted from blood. CDR3 coding DNA: TGTGCCAGCAGCTTACCGGACTGGGGGATCGGCACAGATACGCAGTATTTT. It translates to CASSLPDWGIGTDTQYF.